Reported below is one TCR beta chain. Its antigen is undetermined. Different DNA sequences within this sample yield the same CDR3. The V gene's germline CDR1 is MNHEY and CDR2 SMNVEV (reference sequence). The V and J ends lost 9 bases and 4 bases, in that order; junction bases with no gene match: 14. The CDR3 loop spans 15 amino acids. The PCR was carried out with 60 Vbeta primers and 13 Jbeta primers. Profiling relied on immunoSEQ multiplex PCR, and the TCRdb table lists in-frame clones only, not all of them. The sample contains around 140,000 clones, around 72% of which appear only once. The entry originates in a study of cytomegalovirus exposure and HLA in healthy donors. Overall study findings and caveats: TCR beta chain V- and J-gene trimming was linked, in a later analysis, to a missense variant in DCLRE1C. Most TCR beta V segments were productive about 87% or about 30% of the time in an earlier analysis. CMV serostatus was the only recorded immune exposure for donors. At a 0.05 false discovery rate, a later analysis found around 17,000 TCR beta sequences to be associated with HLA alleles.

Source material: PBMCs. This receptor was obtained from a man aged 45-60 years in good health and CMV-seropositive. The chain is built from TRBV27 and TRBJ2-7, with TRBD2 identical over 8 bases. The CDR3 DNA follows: TGTGCCAGTCGGGGGGGCAGCGGGAGAATTTACGAGCAGTACTTC. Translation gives CASRGGSGRIYEQYF.